Presented here are 22 T cell receptor beta chains from one specimen sequenced in a study of shared clonotypes between healthy human individuals. TCRdb's copy holds only in-frame clones and misses some; the assay was immunoSEQ multiplex PCR. The sample contains a few million clones, 85% to 95% of which appear only once. The material sequenced was naive CD4+ T cells from PBMCs. Subset indicated: CD45RA+ positively selected. These receptors were collected from a man between 18 and 35 years old in good health. Some clones in this sample may be carry-over from other donors' samples.

With respect to this clone: Other DNA sequences in this sample translate to the same CDR3. The chain is built from TRBV5-1 and TRBJ2-1; 13 nucleotides match TRBD2. This CDR3 spans 17 amino acids. The J segment lost 8 bases and the V segment lost 0 bases, leaving 8 bases of the junction unmatched. Per the germline V gene, CDR1 is SGHRS and CDR2 is YFSETQ. The CDR3 nucleotides read TGCGCCAGCAGCTTGGCCCCACTAGCGGGAGGGGGTGATGAGCAGTTCTTC. Protein product: CASSLAPLAGGGDEQFF.

The CDR3 nucleotides are TGCAGCGTCCGGGACCCCAAGCACAATGAGCAGTTCTTC. This encodes CSVRDPKHNEQFF. The rearrangement links TRBV29-1 to TRBJ2-1; D tentatively fits TRBD1 or TRBD2 (5 bases each). CDR1 is SQVTM and CDR2 is ANQGSEA in the germline V gene. The CDR3 loop spans 13 amino acids. V lost 6 bases and J lost 5, with 14 bases in between.

The chain has TRBV7-9 and TRBJ1-1; the D gene is possibly TRBD1 (6 bases). V shed 5 bases and J shed 1 base, with 17 bases lying between them. Germline V gene data show CDR1 as SEHNR and CDR2 as FQNEAQ (reference sequence). This CDR3 is built from 16 residues. This CDR3 reads CASSHEQGLGNTEAFF. CDR3 in DNA: TGTGCCAGCAGCCATGAACAGGGTTTGGGGAACACTGAAGCTTTCTTT.

The rearrangement joins TRBV28 to TRBJ2-1; 11 bases are a match to TRBD2. Germline CDR1 is MDHEN and CDR2 is SYDVKM. The CDR3 totals 15 residues. The V gene end was trimmed by 2 bases and the J gene end by 8 bases; junction bases not matched to a gene: 5. The CDR3 bases are TGTGCCAGCAGTTTAGGGCTAGCGGGAGGTGATGAGCAGTTCTTC. The encoded protein is CASSLGLAGGDEQFF.

This clone was found once. The chain carries TRBV7-3 and TRBJ2-7, with TRBD2 matching 10 bases. The V segment lost 4 bases and the J segment 9 bases; nucleotides outside the gene matches: 6. Per the germline V gene, CDR1 is SGHTA and CDR2 is FQGTGA. This CDR3 contains 13 residues. The CDR3 region is CASSSSGSGMQYF. CDR3 nucleotides: TGTGCCAGCAGCTCTAGCGGGAGTGGGATGCAGTACTTC.

The V and J genes are TRBV28 and TRBJ1-2; TRBD1 is a possible D gene (6 bases). V was trimmed by 3 bases and J by 3 bases, leaving 17 bases between them. Germline loops: CDR1 MDHEN, CDR2 SYDVKM. The CDR3 is made up of 16 amino acids. CDR3 sequence reads: CASSFFRNRADYGYTF. CDR3 DNA sequence: TGTGCCAGCAGTTTTTTCAGGAACAGGGCGGACTATGGCTACACCTTC.

V gene TRBV10-3 combines with J gene TRBJ2-2; D call uncertain. CDR1 and CDR2 from the germline V gene are ENHRY and SYGVKD. Trimming shortened V by 8 bases and J by 0 bases, and 13 bases separated the two germline ends. The CDR3 spans 15 residues. This CDR3 reads CAISSLGPNTGELFF. In DNA, the CDR3 is TGTGCCATCTCATCCCTCGGACCGAACACCGGGGAGCTGTTTTTT.

The chain combines TRBV4-3 with TRBJ2-7; perhaps D is TRBD1 or TRBD2 (5 bases each). Germline assignment: CDR1 LGHNA and CDR2 YSLEER. V was clipped by 1 base and J by 3 bases, with 22 bases between them. This CDR3 contains 18 residues. CDR3 nucleotides: TGCGCCAGCAGCCAAGTCCCCTCCCGGGACGGTGGGGTCTACGAGCAGTACTTC. This codes for CASSQVPSRDGGVYEQYF.

The chain uses TRBV14 and TRBJ2-3, with 9 bases matching TRBD2. This CDR3 comprises 16 residues. The germline gives CDR1 SGHDN, CDR2 FVKESK. V lost 5 bases to trimming and J lost 2 bases; unmatched junction nucleotides: 8. CDR3 protein: CASSVLASGNTDTQYF. CDR3 in DNA: TGTGCCAGCAGCGTCCTCGCTAGCGGGAACACAGATACGCAGTATTTT.

This chain links TRBV5-1 with TRBJ1-1; D is possibly TRBD1 (5 bases). The CDR3 totals 16 residues. Per the germline V gene, CDR1 is SGHRS and CDR2 is YFSETQ. V was cut by 4 bases and J by 2 bases, with 18 bases left in between. The CDR3 loop is CASSPGTLNANTEAFF. In DNA, the CDR3 is TGCGCCAGCAGCCCTGGGACCCTCAACGCTAACACTGAAGCTTTCTTT.

V and J are TRBV5-8 and TRBJ2-2, with D possibly matching TRBD2 (5 bases). CDR1 SGHTS and CDR2 YDEGEE come from the germline V gene. Trimming took off 0 bases at V and 3 bases at J, with 18 bases between the two ends. The length of the CDR3 is 18 residues. In DNA form, the CDR3 reads TGTGCCAGCAGCTTGGCCGATGGGAGTGTGGGTCACACCGGGGAGCTGTTTTTT. Encoded protein: CASSLADGSVGHTGELFF.

This chain connects TRBV29-1 to TRBJ1-4; D unresolved. Trimming took off 7 bases at V and 6 bases at J, with 12 bases between the two ends. The CDR3 is made up of 12 amino acids. Germline V gene sequence: CDR1 SQVTM, CDR2 ANQGSEA. CDR3 sequence (DNA): TGCAGCGGGACCCAAGCGGATGAAAAACTGTTTTTT. Translating gives CSGTQADEKLFF.

V and J are TRBV13 and TRBJ1-2; 9 nucleotides agree with TRBD1. V shed 4 bases and J 5 bases; nucleotides not matched to a gene: 5. The germline CDR1 and CDR2 sequences are PRHDT and FYEKMQ (reference sequence). This CDR3 has 14 residues. The CDR3 DNA follows: TGTGCCAGCAGCTCGGGACAGGGCCGTTATGGCTACACCTTC. It encodes CASSSGQGRYGYTF.

V usage is TRBV18 and J usage is TRBJ1-4, with D possibly matching TRBD1 (6 bases). Germline assignment: CDR1 KGHSH and CDR2 LQKENI. Trimming took off 1 base at V and 7 bases at J, with 19 bases between the two ends. This CDR3 has 17 residues. This CDR3 is CASSPQRGGLIGEKLFF. The CDR3 DNA sequence: TGTGCCAGCTCACCACAGCGAGGGGGTTTGATCGGTGAAAAACTGTTTTTT.

The V gene is TRBV6-6, the J gene TRBJ2-2; D is perhaps TRBD1 or TRBD2 (5 bases each). The CDR3 is 15 amino acids. The germline gives CDR1 MNHNY, CDR2 SVGAGI (reference sequence). V was pared by 6 bases and J by 6 bases, with 17 bases between. This CDR3 is CASSYGTESAGELFF. CDR3 nucleotide sequence: TGTGCCAGCAGCTATGGGACGGAAAGCGCCGGGGAGCTGTTTTTT.

The chain couples TRBV5-1 to TRBJ2-2, with D uncertain. V lost 7 bases to trimming and J lost 1 base, with 5 bases between them. Germline V gene sequence: CDR1 SGHRS, CDR2 YFSETQ. This CDR3 has 12 residues. For the CDR3, the DNA is TGCGCCAGCGGCGTGAACACCGGGGAGCTGTTTTTT. Translated, it gives CASGVNTGELFF.

Here the CDR3 reads CASSPQTGTGDRYGYTF. The CDR3 region has the DNA TGCGCCAGCAGCCCTCAGACCGGGACAGGGGATCGGTATGGCTACACCTTC. V gene TRBV5-1 combines with J gene TRBJ1-2; 10 positions match TRBD1. CDR1 is SGHRS and CDR2 is YFSETQ in the germline V gene. Trimming at V came to 4 bases and at J to 5 bases, leaving 14 bases not matched to a gene. The CDR3 spans 17 residues.

A note on this clone: A much larger clone sits a single nucleotide away, making a read error possible. Other DNA sequences in the sample encode the same CDR3. The chain recombines TRBV2 with TRBJ2-1, with 7 bases fitting TRBD1. V lost 6 bases to trimming and J lost 6 bases; unmatched junction nucleotides: 2. This CDR3 has 12 amino acids. Germline CDR1 SNHLY, CDR2 FYNNEI. Here the CDR3 reads CASSRQGNEQFF. The CDR3 nucleotides are TGTGCCAGCAGCCGACAGGGCAATGAGCAGTTCTTC.

V usage is TRBV4-1 and J usage is TRBJ2-5, with D possibly called TRBD1 or TRBD2 (5 bases each). V was trimmed by 3 bases and J by 2 bases, leaving 10 bases between them. The CDR3 is 14 residues long. Germline lookup yields CDR1 MGHRA and CDR2 YSYEKL. The chain's CDR3 is CASSQGRPQETQYF. In DNA, the CDR3 is TGCGCCAGCAGCCAGGGACGGCCTCAAGAGACCCAGTACTTC.

The chain uses TRBV19 and TRBJ2-7; D remains unclear. This CDR3 contains 14 residues. The germline gives CDR1 LNHDA, CDR2 SQIVND (reference sequence). V was trimmed by 1 base and J by 3 bases, leaving 10 bases between them. CDR3 sequence reads: CASSIVLGIYEQYF. The CDR3 nucleotides are TGTGCCAGTAGTATAGTTTTGGGAATCTACGAGCAGTACTTC.

This sequence joins TRBV7-8 and TRBJ2-7, with unresolved D. With 5 bases removed from V and 1 base from J, the gap between germline ends came to 12 bases. Germline V gene data show CDR1 as SGHVS and CDR2 as FQNEAQ. The CDR3 is 14 amino acids. The CDR3 here is CASSLTSRSYEQYF. As DNA, the CDR3 is TGTGCCAGCAGCCTCACCAGCCGGTCCTACGAGCAGTACTTC. Full variable domain (missing parts from reference TRBV7-8 and TRBJ2-7): GAGVSQSPRYKVAKRGQDVALRCDPISGHVSLFWYQQALGQGPEFLTYFQNEAQLDKSGLPSDRFFAERPEGSVSTLKIQRTQQEDSAVYLCASSLTSRSYEQYFGPGTRLTVT.

The rearrangement links TRBV28 to TRBJ1-3; D is possibly TRBD1 (5 bases). CDR1 and CDR2 from the germline V gene are MDHEN and SYDVKM. This CDR3 has 12 residues. Trimming shortened V by 4 bases and J by 16 bases, and 17 bases separated the two germline ends. CDR3 loop: CASSSPGPLRYF. The CDR3 DNA reads TGTGCCAGCAGTTCTCCGGGACCACTACGGTATTTT.